This paragraph reports one TCR beta chain. Its antigen is not yet known. Per-base qualities were not stored, and no clone one base away is much larger. To demonstrate the VDJtools post-analysis software, TCR beta repertoires were profiled from the peripheral blood of about 13 young patients with multiple sclerosis. Multiple sclerosis patients were children and adolescents aged 6 to 15 years. This entry comes from a study of post-analysis software for immune sequencing data (dated by TCRdb to between 2015 and 2016). About the study as a whole: Relapsing-remitting, secondary progressive and progressive-relapsing multiple sclerosis were recorded as disease courses, and subtype annotation was lacking for some patients. The multiple sclerosis patient repertoires were compared with about a dozen previously published healthy control repertoires from donors aged about 6 to 26 years. A subset of samples was prepared in parallel using single-end sample barcoding, then pooled and co-amplified after Illumina adapter ligation. Study-wide conclusions, independent of this receptor: The control group was slightly older than the multiple sclerosis patient group. Direct clustering with F measure revealed strong co-clustering of samples prepared in the same batch, which led to a batch-effect correction. Normalized Chao1 diversity was significantly lower in multiple sclerosis patients than controls, suggesting substantial peripheral T-cell clonal expansion. Significantly higher frequencies in patients than in controls were found for five or six TRBV segments, including TRBV5-6, TRBV5-1 and TRBV20-1.

The library came from PCR. TCRdb names Illumina HiSeq 2500 as the instrument used. Unique molecular identifiers were incorporated into TCR beta cDNA libraries to reduce PCR and sequencing biases. Every 1 to 10 million input T cells yielded about 500,000 cDNA molecules, meaning each molecule approximated one T cell. The patient libraries were prepared and sequenced using the same protocol as the earlier healthy control dataset. Within a given batch, samples were prepared together, multiplexed and sequenced on the same HiSeq lane. In the paper's pipeline: Raw barcoded reads were processed with MIGEC, and single-read molecular identifier groups were discarded before consensus assembly and CDR3 extraction. Clonotype tables were post-analysed with VDJtools, and diversity was normalized by down-sampling all datasets to the smallest sample size. Repertoire overlap clustering matched CDR3 amino acid but not nucleotide sequences to correct batch-related cross-sample contamination. Using fastp trimming at Q25 and MiXCR clonotype assembly, TCRdb reanalyzed the public sequencing data and kept in-frame beta chains. Each entry merges the rows of one CDR3 protein and shows their most common DNA and genes. These V and J calls are TCRdb output, not the study's own analysis. Counted in this sample were 750,000 to 950,000 distinct CDR3 sequences; roughly 50% of them appeared once. Approximately 4.3% of the sample is taken by the ten largest.

V sheds 4 bases and J sheds 4 bases, leaving 14 bases between their ends. From its cysteine to its phenylalanine, the CDR3 spans 14 amino acids. The kept DNA is CDR3 alone, 42 bases in frame from the first base. From a lookup of the germline V gene (reference sequence), CDR1 and CDR2 are MNHEY and SMNVEV. The sequence links TRBV27 to TRBJ2-7, with the D segment possibly TRBD1 or TRBD2, each aligning over 5 bases. Material: blood. The TCR sequence derives from a girl aged 10 to 17 with multiple sclerosis. The nucleotide sequence reads as follows: TGTGCCAGCAGTTACCGGGGACCCGGGTACGAGCAGTACTTC. Its coded protein is CASSYRGPGYEQYF.